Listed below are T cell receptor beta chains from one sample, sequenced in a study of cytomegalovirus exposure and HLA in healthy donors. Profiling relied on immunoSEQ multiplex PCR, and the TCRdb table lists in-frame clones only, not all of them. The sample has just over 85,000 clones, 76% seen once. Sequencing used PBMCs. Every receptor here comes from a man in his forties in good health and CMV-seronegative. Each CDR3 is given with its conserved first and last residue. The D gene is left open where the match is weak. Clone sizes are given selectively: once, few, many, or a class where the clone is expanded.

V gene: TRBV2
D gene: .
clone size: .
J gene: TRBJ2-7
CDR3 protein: CASSPTDSYEQYF
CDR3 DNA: TGTGCCAGCAGTCCGACCGACAGCTACGAGCAGTACTTC

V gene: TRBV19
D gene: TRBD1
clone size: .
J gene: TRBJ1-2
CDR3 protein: CASSIRTGTYNYGYTF
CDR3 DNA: TGTGCCAGTAGTATCCGGACAGGGACTTATAACTATGGCTACACCTTC

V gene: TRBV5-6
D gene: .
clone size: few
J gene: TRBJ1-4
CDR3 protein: CASSLGAGVKNEKLFF
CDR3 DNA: TGTGCCAGCAGCTTGGGGGCAGGGGTGAAAAATGAAAAACTGTTTTTT

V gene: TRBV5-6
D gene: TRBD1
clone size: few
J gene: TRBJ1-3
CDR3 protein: CASSLGQGRRNTIYF
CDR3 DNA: TGTGCCAGCAGCCTTGGACAGGGACGGAGAAACACCATATATTTT

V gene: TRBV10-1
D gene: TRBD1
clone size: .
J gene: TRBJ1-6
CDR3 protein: CASVRQDRQRSPLHF
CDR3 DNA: TGCGCCAGCGTAAGACAGGACAGGCAACGGTCACCCCTCCACTTT

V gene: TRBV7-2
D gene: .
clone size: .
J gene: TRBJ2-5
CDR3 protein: CASSRSETQYF
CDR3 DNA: TGTGCCAGCAGCCGGTCGGAGACCCAGTACTTC

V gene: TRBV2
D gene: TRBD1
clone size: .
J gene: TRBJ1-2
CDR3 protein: CASREGQGINYGYTF
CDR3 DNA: TGTGCCAGCAGGGAGGGACAGGGGATTAACTATGGCTACACCTTC

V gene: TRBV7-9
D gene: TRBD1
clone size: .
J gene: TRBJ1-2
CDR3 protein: CASSFVGQGADGYTF
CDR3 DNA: TGTGCCAGCAGCTTCGTGGGACAGGGGGCGGATGGCTACACCTTC

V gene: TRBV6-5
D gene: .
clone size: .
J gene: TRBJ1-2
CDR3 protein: CASSKQGYGYTF
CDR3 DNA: TGTGCCAGCAGTAAACAGGGCTATGGCTACACCTTC

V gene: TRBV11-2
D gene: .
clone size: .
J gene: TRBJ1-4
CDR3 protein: CASSLRGAEKLFF
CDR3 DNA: TGTGCCAGCAGCCTTCGTGGGGCGGAAAAACTGTTTTTT

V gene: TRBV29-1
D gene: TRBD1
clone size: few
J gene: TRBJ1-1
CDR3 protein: CSVSTGEAFF
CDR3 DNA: TGCAGCGTCTCGACAGGGGAAGCTTTCTTT

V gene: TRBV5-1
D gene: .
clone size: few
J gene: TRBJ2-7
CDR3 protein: CASSLVASSYEQYF
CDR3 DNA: TGCGCCAGCAGCTTGGTCGCGAGCTCCTACGAGCAGTACTTC

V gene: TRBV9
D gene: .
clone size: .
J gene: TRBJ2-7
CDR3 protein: CASSERQGKINEQYF
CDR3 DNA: TGTGCCAGCAGCGAGCGTCAGGGGAAGATCAACGAGCAGTACTTC

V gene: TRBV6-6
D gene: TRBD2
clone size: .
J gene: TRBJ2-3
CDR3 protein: CASSYTSGGDTQYF
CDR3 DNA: TGTGCCAGCAGTTACACTAGCGGGGGGGATACGCAGTATTTT

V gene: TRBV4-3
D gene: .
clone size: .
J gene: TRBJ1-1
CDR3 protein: CASSQGGGKNTEAFF
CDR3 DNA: TGCGCCAGCAGCCAAGGGGGAGGAAAGAACACTGAAGCTTTCTTT

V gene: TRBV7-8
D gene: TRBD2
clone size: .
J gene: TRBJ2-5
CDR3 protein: CASSLEERGLLFGETQYF
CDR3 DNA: TGTGCCAGCAGCTTAGAAGAGCGGGGGCTTCTTTTTGGAGAGACCCAGTACTTC

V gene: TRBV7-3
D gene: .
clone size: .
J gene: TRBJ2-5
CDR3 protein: CASSPNGVQETQYF
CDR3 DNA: TGTGCCAGCAGCCCAAACGGGGTACAAGAGACCCAGTACTTC

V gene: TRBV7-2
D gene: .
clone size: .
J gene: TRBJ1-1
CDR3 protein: CASSLSQNRGDTEAFF
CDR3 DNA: TGTGCCAGCAGCTTAAGCCAGAACCGGGGGGACACTGAAGCTTTCTTT

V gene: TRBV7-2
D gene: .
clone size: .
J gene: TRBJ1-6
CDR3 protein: CASSLLTRGLNSPLHF
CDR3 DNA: TGTGCCAGCAGCTTACTAACACGCGGGCTCAATTCACCCCTCCACTTT

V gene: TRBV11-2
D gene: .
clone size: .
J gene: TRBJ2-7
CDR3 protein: CASGKGTYEQYF
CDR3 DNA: TGTGCCAGCGGTAAGGGGACCTACGAGCAGTACTTC

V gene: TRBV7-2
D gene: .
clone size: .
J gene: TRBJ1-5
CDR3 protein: CASSLDFAGRQPQHF
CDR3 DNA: TGTGCCAGCAGCTTAGATTTTGCGGGTCGTCAGCCCCAGCATTTT

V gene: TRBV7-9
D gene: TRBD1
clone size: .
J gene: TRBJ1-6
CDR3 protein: CASSPTGGSYNSPLHF
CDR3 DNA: TGTGCCAGCAGTCCGACAGGGGGCTCGTATAATTCACCCCTCCACTTT

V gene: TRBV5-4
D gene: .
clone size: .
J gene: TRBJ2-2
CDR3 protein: CASSSGTSNTGELFF
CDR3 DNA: TGTGCCAGCAGCTCCGGGACATCCAACACCGGGGAGCTGTTTTTT

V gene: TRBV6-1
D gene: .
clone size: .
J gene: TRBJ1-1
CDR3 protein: CASSEGNRDQAFF
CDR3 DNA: TGTGCCAGCAGTGAAGGGAATCGGGATCAAGCTTTCTTT

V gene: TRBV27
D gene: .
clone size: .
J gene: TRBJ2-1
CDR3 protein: CASSYRIYNEQFF
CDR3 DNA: TGTGCCAGCAGTTACAGAATCTACAATGAGCAGTTCTTC

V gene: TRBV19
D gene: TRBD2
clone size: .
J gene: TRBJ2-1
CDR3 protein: CASSSQRGLNEQFF
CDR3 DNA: TGTGCCAGTAGTAGTCAGCGGGGCCTTAATGAGCAGTTCTTC

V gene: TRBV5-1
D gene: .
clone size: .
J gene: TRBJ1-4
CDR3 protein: CASSLRATNEKLFF
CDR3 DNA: TGCGCCAGCAGCTTGAGAGCAACTAATGAAAAACTGTTTTTT

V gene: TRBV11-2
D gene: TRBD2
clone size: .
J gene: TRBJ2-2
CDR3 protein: CASSLPGLAGGRRSGELFF
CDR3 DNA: TGTGCCAGCAGCCTCCCTGGACTAGCGGGGGGGCGACGTTCCGGGGAGCTGTTTTTT

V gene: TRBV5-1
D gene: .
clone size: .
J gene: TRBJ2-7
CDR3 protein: CASSLFLTQGYSYEQYF
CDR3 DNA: TGCGCCAGCAGCTTATTTTTAACTCAGGGCTACTCCTACGAGCAGTACTTC

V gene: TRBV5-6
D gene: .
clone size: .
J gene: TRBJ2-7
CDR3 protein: CASSRQGGEQYF
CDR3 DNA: TGTGCCAGCAGCCGGCAGGGGGGCGAGCAGTACTTC

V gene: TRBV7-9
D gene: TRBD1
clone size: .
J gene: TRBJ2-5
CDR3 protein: CASSLLGQGLQETQYF
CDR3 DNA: TGTGCCAGCAGCTTACTGGGACAGGGCCTCCAAGAGACCCAGTACTTC

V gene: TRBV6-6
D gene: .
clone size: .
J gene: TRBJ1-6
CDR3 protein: CASSYSIGGYNSPLHF
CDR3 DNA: TGTGCCAGCAGTTACTCGATTGGAGGCTATAATTCACCCCTCCACTTT

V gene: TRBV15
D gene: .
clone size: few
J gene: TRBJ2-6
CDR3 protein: CATSGLRQGSSGANVLTF
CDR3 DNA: TGTGCCACCAGCGGCCTAAGGCAGGGCTCCTCTGGGGCCAACGTCCTGACTTTC

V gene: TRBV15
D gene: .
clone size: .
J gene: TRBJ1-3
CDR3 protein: CATSSQGQSSGNTIYF
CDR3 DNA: TGTGCCACCAGCAGTCAGGGCCAAAGCTCTGGAAACACCATATATTTT

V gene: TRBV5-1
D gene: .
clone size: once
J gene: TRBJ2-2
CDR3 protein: CASSIAGTNTGELFF
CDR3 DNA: TGCGCCAGCAGCATCGCGGGGACGAACACCGGGGAGCTGTTTTTT

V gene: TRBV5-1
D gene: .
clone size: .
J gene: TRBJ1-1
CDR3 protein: CASSPGTEAFF
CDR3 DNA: TGCGCCAGCAGCCCAGGCACTGAAGCTTTCTTT

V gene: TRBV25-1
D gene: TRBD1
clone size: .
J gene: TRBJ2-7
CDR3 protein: CASTWTGSYEQYF
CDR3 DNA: TGTGCCAGCACCTGGACAGGCTCCTACGAGCAGTACTTC

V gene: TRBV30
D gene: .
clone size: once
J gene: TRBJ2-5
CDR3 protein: CAWSAGKETQYF
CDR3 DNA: TGTGCCTGGAGTGCCGGGAAAGAGACCCAGTACTTC

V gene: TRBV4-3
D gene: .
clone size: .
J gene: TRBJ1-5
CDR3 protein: CASSQDRQSNQPQHF
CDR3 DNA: TGCGCCAGCAGCCAAGACAGACAAAGCAATCAGCCCCAGCATTTT

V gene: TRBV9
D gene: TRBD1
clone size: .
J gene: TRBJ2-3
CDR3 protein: CASSLQGTGDSTDTQYF
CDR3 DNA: TGTGCCAGCAGCTTACAGGGGACCGGCGATAGCACAGATACGCAGTATTTT

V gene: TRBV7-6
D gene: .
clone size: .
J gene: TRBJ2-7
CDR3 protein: CASSLGWTRQGEQYF
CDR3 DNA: TGTGCCAGCAGCTTAGGGTGGACACGTCAGGGCGAGCAGTACTTC